This TCR beta chain emerged from a study of OX40 agonist ivuxolimab in advanced cancers. General study results and limits: With doses of 0.1 to 3.0 mg/kg, CD4+ and CD8+ blood T cells had undergone clonal expansion by week 6. Low normalized clonal expansion also occurred in some nonresponding patients.

The data were produced by immunoSEQ multiplex PCR, yet TCRdb's version contains in-frame clones alone and is incomplete. The data contain 60,000 to 75,000 clones, around nine tenths of them seen just once; the ten biggest clones take up approximately 1.4%. In regard to this clone: Its antigen remains unidentified.

With 4 bases clipped from V and 4 bases from J, the junction kept 8 bases outside the gene matches. CDR1 and CDR2 (germline): SEHNR, FQNEAQ (reference sequence). The CDR3 totals 16 residues. Material: CD4+ or CD8+ T cells sorted from blood, obtained in a trial of the OX40 agonist ivuxolimab. This chain links TRBV7-9 with TRBJ2-1; 9 nucleotides agree with TRBD2. This TCR came from an adult with an advanced solid tumor such as melanoma, head and neck, liver or kidney cancer. In DNA, the CDR3 is TGTGCCAGCAGCTCCCCGGGACTAGCAGGTTACAATGAGCAGTTCTTC. Amino acids: CASSSPGLAGYNEQFF.